Below, 8 T cell receptor beta chains from the same sample are listed, as sequenced in a study of T cell responses to AZD1222 COVID-19 vaccine. Sequenced by immunoSEQ multiplex PCR; TCRdb stores in-frame clones only, minus some. The sample holds roughly 110,000 clones, 70% to 90% seen once. The sample consisted of peripheral blood, taken 28 days after the second AZD1222 dose. These receptors came from an adult who received the AZD1222 COVID-19 vaccine.

The V gene is TRBV5-5, the J gene TRBJ2-7; either TRBD1 or TRBD2 may fit D (6 bases each). V dropped 0 bases and J dropped 5 bases, with 15 bases sitting between them. CDR3 length: 15 amino acids. Germline CDR1 reads SGHKS; CDR2 reads YYEKEE (reference sequence). As DNA, the CDR3 is TGTGCCAGCAGCTTGGTGGTAAGGGGGGCCCACGAGCAGTACTTC. The encoded protein is CASSLVVRGAHEQYF.

The chain combines TRBV20-1 with TRBJ1-2; D unresolved. Trimming stripped 0 bases from V and 12 bases from J, with 8 bases between. Germline values: CDR1 DFQATT, CDR2 SNEGSKA (reference sequence). CDR3 length equals 10 residues. The DNA of the CDR3 is TGCAGTGCTAGAGATTCGGATAACACCTTC. This codes for CSARDSDNTF.

The gene calls are TRBV27 and TRBJ2-5, with 7 bases matching TRBD1. V trimming: 4 bases; J trimming: 4 bases; junction bases outside the gene matches: 12. The germline V gene has CDR1 MNHEY and CDR2 SMNVEV (reference sequence). The CDR3 runs to 16 residues. CDR3 sequence (DNA): TGTGCCAGCAGTTCGTCCCGACAGGGATTAGGAGAGACCCAGTACTTC. It is translated as CASSSSRQGLGETQYF.

As for this clone: The germline gene is not matched at one end of the junction; a read error may be the cause. The J gene is TRBJ2-1, the V gene TRBV7-7, with D possibly being TRBD2 (7 bases). CDR1 is SSHAT and CDR2 is FNYEAQ in the germline V gene (reference sequence). The CDR3 covers 13 residues. CDR3 nucleotides: TGTGCTAGCAGCTTATGGGGGGGCGATGAGCAGTTCTTC. Its translation is CASSLWGGDEQFF.

The chain recombines TRBV9 with TRBJ2-2; the D gene is possibly TRBD2 (6 bases). The CDR3 has 15 residues. Germline V gene data show CDR1 as SGDLS and CDR2 as YYNGEE. The germline V and J ends were trimmed by 5 bases and 0 bases, with 11 bases remaining between them. The CDR3 bases are TGTGCCAGCAGGGAGGGGCTTTCGAACACCGGGGAGCTGTTTTTT. Amino acids: CASREGLSNTGELFF.

This chain links TRBV28 with TRBJ2-7, with D hard to call. CDR3 size: 13 residues. Trimming pared 7 bases from V and 2 bases from J, leaving 12 bases between. The germline V gene has CDR1 MDHEN and CDR2 SYDVKM. DNA of the CDR3: TGTGCCAGCACATTGACCGGAGCCTACGAGCAGTACTTC. It yields the protein CASTLTGAYEQYF.

The chain couples TRBV19 to TRBJ1-5, with D perhaps TRBD1 (6 bases). CDR3 size: 14 residues. Germline loops: CDR1 LNHDA, CDR2 SQIVND (reference sequence). Trimming cost V 5 bases and J 5 bases, with 13 bases left between them. The DNA of the CDR3 is TGTGCCAGTAGTTTACAGGGTTGGGATCAGCCCCAGCATTTT. Translation: CASSLQGWDQPQHF.

The chain links TRBV6-5 to TRBJ1-5; maybe TRBD1 (5 bases). From germline, CDR1 is MNHEY and CDR2 SVGAGI. V was cut by 6 bases and J by 0 bases, with 12 bases left in between. The CDR3 loop spans 15 amino acids. DNA for the CDR3: TGTGCCAGCAGACGGGACGGATATAGCAATCAGCCCCAGCATTTT. Translating gives CASRRDGYSNQPQHF.